This TCR beta chain appears in the sequencing data of a study of shared clonotypes between healthy human individuals. Study results and caveats: The study generally estimated greater richness for naive than memory subsets. Naive CD4 clonotypes were shared across several donors at about 5.2%.

Only Caucasian adults living in Nashville, Tennessee served as donors. Splitting the CD4+ cells yielded a CD45RA+ naive subset and a CD45RA-negative memory subset. Concerning this clone itself: Its cognate antigen is unknown.

Data came from immunoSEQ multiplex PCR; TCRdb stores just in-frame clones and leaves some out. The sample includes 2,500,000 or so clones, under 95% of them seen just once. V was clipped by 3 bases and J by 3 bases, with 12 bases between them. Germline V lookup: CDR1 MDHEN, CDR2 SYDVKM. This CDR3 is 15 amino acids long. The sequenced material came from naive CD4+ T cells from PBMCs. Subset specified: CD45RA+ positively selected. The V gene is TRBV28, the J gene TRBJ1-5; the D gene is possibly TRBD1 (5 bases). The clonotype was recovered from a man between 18 and 35 years old in good health. Some clones in this sample may be carry-over from other donors' samples. The CDR3 sequence is CASSLAGEDNQPQHF. The CDR3 coding sequence is TGTGCCAGCAGTTTGGCGGGGGAGGACAATCAGCCCCAGCATTTT. Complete variable domain (other parts from reference TRBV28 and TRBJ1-5): DVKVTQSSRYLVKRTGEKVFLECVQDMDHENMFWYRQDPGLGLRLIYFSYDVKMKEKGDIPEGYSVSREKKERFSLILESASTNQTSMYLCASSLAGEDNQPQHFGDGTRLSIL.